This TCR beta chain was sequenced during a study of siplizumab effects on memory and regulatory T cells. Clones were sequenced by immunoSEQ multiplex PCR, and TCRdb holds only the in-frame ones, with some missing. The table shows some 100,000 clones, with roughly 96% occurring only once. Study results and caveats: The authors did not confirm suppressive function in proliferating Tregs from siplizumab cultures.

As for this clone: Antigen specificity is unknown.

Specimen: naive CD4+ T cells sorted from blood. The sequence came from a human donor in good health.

This CDR3 is CASSVYRDSYQETQYF. In nucleotides, the CDR3 is TGTGCCAGCAGCGTATACAGGGACTCGTACCAAGAGACCCAGTACTTC. The V gene is TRBV11-1, the J gene TRBJ2-5, with D perhaps given as TRBD1 or TRBD2 (6 bases each). V lost 5 bases to trimming and J lost 0 bases, with 16 bases between them. Germline V CDR1 and CDR2: SGHAT, FQDESV (reference sequence). The CDR3 loop spans 16 amino acids.